This TCR beta chain stems from a study of OX40 agonist ivuxolimab in advanced cancers. Profiled with immunoSEQ multiplex PCR; TCRdb holds only in-frame clones, not every one. The sample contains just under 65,000 clones, 86% of which appear only once. This clone has only one observation. Sequenced material: CD4+ or CD8+ T cells sorted from blood, taken in a trial of the OX40 agonist ivuxolimab. The TCR comes from an adult with an advanced solid tumor such as melanoma, head and neck, liver or kidney cancer.

As DNA, the CDR3 is TGTGCCAGCAGCTTATTAGGCGGGACCAGAGGAAATGAGCAGTTCTTC. This codes for CASSLLGGTRGNEQFF. The chain links TRBV7-9 to TRBJ2-1; D is perhaps TRBD2 (6 bases). V lost 2 bases and J 7 bases, leaving 18 bases between the germline ends. Germline V gives CDR1 SEHNR, CDR2 FQNEAQ (reference sequence). CDR3 size: 16 residues.